This T cell receptor (beta chain) was profiled in a study of T-cell memory formation after mild COVID-19. MiXCR, run by TCRdb on the 5' RACE reads, gives a single entry per CDR3 protein. Of fewer than 250,000 distinct CDR3 sequences listed, around 30% were seen once; the top ten hold around 10%. General study findings and limits: CD4+ clones that contracted lay mainly in CM and EM; CD8+ ones lay in EMRA. Contracting clones, day 15 to 85, had balanced CD4/CD8, and later expanders favored CD4+.

Concerning this clonotype: Its cognate antigen is unknown.

Sequenced material: PBMCs or a T cell subset sorted from them (not recorded which). The TCR was taken from an adult woman who had mild COVID-19 (a few samples of this study predate the infection). Cell type and time point are not known.

The chain's CDR3 is CASRRTGESNEQYF. For the CDR3, the DNA is TGTGCCAGCCGCCGGACAGGAGAGTCCAACGAGCAGTACTTC. The chain joins TRBV7-9 to TRBJ2-7; TRBD1 aligns across 7 bases. Germline V lookup: CDR1 SEHNR, CDR2 FQNEAQ (reference sequence). Trimming took 8 bases from V and 5 from J; bases not matched to a gene: 12. The CDR3 runs 14 residues. The full variable domain, its missing parts supplied by reference TRBV7-9 and TRBJ2-7, is DTGVSQNPRHKITKRGQNVTFRCDPISEHNRLYWYRQTLGQGPEFLTYFQNEAQLEKSRLLSDRFSAERPKGSFSTLEIQRTEQGDSAMYLCASRRTGESNEQYFGPGTRLTVT.